Each of the 6 T cell receptor beta chains below was sequenced from the same sample in a study of T cells in localized non-small cell lung cancer. TCRdb's table, derived via immunoSEQ multiplex PCR, lists solely in-frame clones and lacks some. The sample lists roughly 30,000 clones; 92% were seen once. The sequences come from peripheral blood mononuclear cells, collected before any cancer treatment. These TCRs come from a woman aged 35 to 69 with stage III lung adenocarcinoma.

The V and J genes are TRBV7-8 and TRBJ1-1; D gene ambiguous. The length of the CDR3 is 13 residues. Germline V gives CDR1 SGHVS, CDR2 FQNEAQ. V lost 1 base to trimming and J lost 1 base, with 4 bases between them. CDR3 nucleotides: TGTGCCAGCAGCTTAGTCCGGAACACTGAAGCTTTCTTT. It encodes CASSLVRNTEAFF.

The chain couples TRBV7-2 to TRBJ2-1, with D possibly being TRBD2 (5 bases). V was trimmed by 5 bases and J by 8 bases, leaving 19 bases between them. The CDR3 extends over 15 amino acids. Germline V gene lookup returns CDR1 SGHTA and CDR2 FQGNSA. The CDR3 protein is CASSLGEVPHYEQFF. The CDR3 DNA sequence: TGTGCCAGCAGCCTGGGAGAGGTCCCCCACTATGAGCAGTTCTTC.

The chain employs TRBV7-2 and TRBJ1-4, with a tentative D call TRBD1 (5 bases). Trimming took 1 base from V and 3 from J, leaving 12 bases between them. The CDR3 consists of 16 residues. Germline-derived CDR1 and CDR2 are SGHTA and FQGNSA. CDR3 sequence (DNA): TGTGCCAGCAGCTTAGTCGGTGGCAGGGCTAATGAAAAACTGTTTTTT. Its translation: CASSLVGGRANEKLFF. The complete variable domain, with remaining parts taken from reference TRBV7-2 and TRBJ1-4, reads GAGVSQSPSNKVTEKGKDVELRCDPISGHTALYWYRQSLGQGLEFLIYFQGNSAPDKSGLPSDRFSAERTGGSVSTLTIQRTQQEDSAVYLCASSLVGGRANEKLFFGSGTQLSVL.

This rearrangement joins TRBV14 to TRBJ1-2, with TRBD1 identical over 7 bases. The junction had 11 bases not matched to a gene; V was cut back by 4 bases and J by 6 bases. CDR3 length equals 15 residues. Germline assignment: CDR1 SGHDN and CDR2 FVKESK. In DNA form, the CDR3 reads TGTGCCAGCAGCCCAGAGACAGGGTATCGAAATGGCTACACCTTC. It codes for CASSPETGYRNGYTF.

The rearrangement uses TRBV27 and TRBJ1-2, with D perhaps TRBD1 (5 bases). Trimming took 0 bases from V and 4 from J, leaving 9 bases between them. Germline V gives CDR1 MNHEY, CDR2 SMNVEV (reference sequence). The CDR3 contains 14 residues. The CDR3 reads CASSLSWQGYGYTF. The CDR3 nucleotides read TGTGCCAGCAGTTTATCATGGCAGGGCTATGGCTACACCTTC.

This chain connects TRBV5-1 to TRBJ1-2, with D possibly TRBD1 on 5 matching bases. The CDR3 is 15 residues long. Germline V gene lookup returns CDR1 SGHRS and CDR2 YFSETQ. Trimming removed 0 bases at V and 4 bases at J, with 13 bases between. CDR3 nucleotide sequence: TGCGCCAGCAGCTTGGGAGAGGGGTCGAGCTATGGCTACACCTTC. This codes for CASSLGEGSSYGYTF.